This T cell receptor beta chain appears in the sequencing data of a study of T cell responses to AZD1222 COVID-19 vaccine. Study outcomes and limitations: Donors in the cohort were predominantly white British and more often female, and clonal diversity was possibly underestimated.

Turning to this clone: Its antigen is not identified.

The CDR3 has 14 amino acids. Germline assignment: CDR1 SGHVS and CDR2 FQNEAQ. Trimming removed 3 bases from V and 5 bases from J; junction bases left unmatched: 5. Assay: immunoSEQ multiplex PCR; the TCRdb copy retains only in-frame clones and omits some. This sample yields roughly 67,000 clones, of which approximately 90% are seen a single time; roughly 27% belongs to the top ten. Material: peripheral blood, obtained 28 days after the second AZD1222 dose. V is TRBV7-8 and J is TRBJ2-7; 9 bases agree with TRBD1. The receptor was isolated from an adult who received the AZD1222 COVID-19 vaccine. CDR3 amino acids: CASSLGTGPHEQYF. DNA for the CDR3: TGTGCCAGCAGCTTGGGGACAGGGCCGCACGAGCAGTACTTC. The full variable domain, completed using reference TRBV7-8 and TRBJ2-7, is GAGVSQSPRYKVAKRGQDVALRCDPISGHVSLFWYQQALGQGPEFLTYFQNEAQLDKSGLPSDRFFAERPEGSVSTLKIQRTQQEDSAVYLCASSLGTGPHEQYFGPGTRLTVT.